Listed below are T cell receptor beta chains from one sample, sequenced in a study of response to subunit inactivated influenza vaccine. TCRdb reprocessed the RT-PCR reads via MiXCR and lists one record per CDR3 protein. The sample includes about 520,000 distinct CDR3 sequences, approximately 7.3% seen only once; the top ten take around 12%. The source material was PBMCs from blood, sampled roughly 24 months after vaccination. These receptors were collected from a man aged 50 to 69 who received an inactivated influenza vaccine. The CDR3 runs from the conserved cysteine through the conserved F or W. The D gene is left open where the match is weak. Rows may omit the clone size; those that give it use once, few, many or a size class.

clone_size	d_call	v_call	j_call	cdr3_nt	cdr3_aa
-	TRBD2	TRBV10-3	TRBJ2-3	TGTGCCATCAGTAAAGCCGGGACTAGCGGGGCCACAGATACGCAGTATTTT	CAISKAGTSGATDTQYF
few	-	TRBV5-1	TRBJ2-4	TGCGCCAGCAGCCCGTCGACAGAAAACATTCAGTACTTC	CASSPSTENIQYF
-	TRBD1	TRBV11-2	TRBJ2-2	TGTGCCAGCAGCCCCCTAGGGACAGGGGGTCGTACCGGGGAGCTGTTTTTT	CASSPLGTGGRTGELFF
-	TRBD1	TRBV4-2	TRBJ1-1	TGTGCCAGCAGCGAAACAGGGGGCAAGACTGAAGCTTTCTTT	CASSETGGKTEAFF
-	TRBD1	TRBV12-3/TRBV12-4	TRBJ1-3	TGTGCCACCTCCACCGGGACAGATGGAAACACCATATATTTT	CATSTGTDGNTIYF
few	-	TRBV19	TRBJ2-1	TGTGCCAGTAGTATGGCAGGAGTGTTCCATGAGCAGTTCTTC	CASSMAGVFHEQFF
few	TRBD1	TRBV9	TRBJ2-7	TGTGCCAGCAGCCCTGGGGGAGGACAGGGGATATACGAGCAGTACTTC	CASSPGGGQGIYEQYF
many	TRBD1	TRBV4-1	TRBJ1-5	TGCGCCAGCAGCCAAATACCGGGACAGGGCAATCAGCCCCAGCATTTT	CASSQIPGQGNQPQHF
few	-	TRBV12-3/TRBV12-4	TRBJ2-1	TGTGCCAGTAAGGGGGGGACAGCCTACAATGAGCAGTTCTTC	CASKGGTAYNEQFF
-	TRBD2	TRBV11-1	TRBJ2-3	TGTGCCAGCAGCCGTAGCGGGAAAGGCACAGATACGCAGTATTTT	CASSRSGKGTDTQYF
-	-	TRBV20-1	TRBJ1-5	TGCAGTGCCCCGAGGGGAAATCAGCCCCAGCATTTT	CSAPRGNQPQHF
few	-	TRBV5-1	TRBJ2-3	TGCGCCAGCAAGCAGCGGGGCACAGATACGCAGTATTTT	CASKQRGTDTQYF
many	-	TRBV9	TRBJ2-2	TGTGCCAGCAGCGCGGACGGGACTCTCAACGTCGGGGAGCTGTTTTTT	CASSADGTLNVGELFF
-	TRBD1	TRBV4-3	TRBJ2-7	TGCGCCAGCAGCCAAAGGACAGGCAGCGTATACGAGCAGTACTTC	CASSQRTGSVYEQYF
many	-	TRBV7-2	TRBJ1-1	TGTGCCAGCAGCTTATCCCGGAACACTGAAGCTTTCTTT	CASSLSRNTEAFF
many	TRBD2	TRBV5-1	TRBJ2-1	TGCGCCAGCAGCCGGCGGGGGGCAGAGAATGAGCAGTTCTTC	CASSRRGAENEQFF
few	TRBD2	TRBV5-1	TRBJ2-2	TGCGCCAGCAGCTGGACTAGCGGGGGGAACACCGGGGAGCTGTTTTTT	CASSWTSGGNTGELFF
many	TRBD1	TRBV20-1	TRBJ1-2	TGCAGTGCCGCTGACAGGGGTGGCTACACCTTC	CSAADRGGYTF
many	-	TRBV7-9	TRBJ2-5	TGTGCCAGCAGCTCCACGGACGGGGCGGAGACCCAGTACTTC	CASSSTDGAETQYF
-	-	TRBV6-2/TRBV6-3	TRBJ2-1	TGTGCCAGCAAACGGCAGGTCTACAATGAGCAGTTCTTC	CASKRQVYNEQFF
few	-	TRBV5-1	TRBJ1-3	TGCGCCAGCAGCGCAGGAGACTCTGGAAACACCATATATTTT	CASSAGDSGNTIYF
-	-	TRBV18	TRBJ2-5	TGTGCCAGCTCACCCTCATCGACCCAAGAGACCCAGTACTTC	CASSPSSTQETQYF
many	-	TRBV27	TRBJ2-5	TGTGCCAGCAGTTTGTCTTCGTGGGGGGGCCGAGAGACCCAGTACTTC	CASSLSSWGGRETQYF
few	-	TRBV9	TRBJ2-2	TGTGCCAGCAGCGTAGGCAGGTATCCCGGGGAGCTGTTTTTT	CASSVGRYPGELFF
-	-	TRBV19	TRBJ2-1	TGTGCCAGTAGTATAGGACTGATGGCCGTCACTGAGCAGTTCTTC	CASSIGLMAVTEQFF
-	TRBD1	TRBV11-3	TRBJ2-1	TGTGCCAGCAGCATCCGAGCCGGGACAGGGGTGAATGAGCAGTTCTTC	CASSIRAGTGVNEQFF